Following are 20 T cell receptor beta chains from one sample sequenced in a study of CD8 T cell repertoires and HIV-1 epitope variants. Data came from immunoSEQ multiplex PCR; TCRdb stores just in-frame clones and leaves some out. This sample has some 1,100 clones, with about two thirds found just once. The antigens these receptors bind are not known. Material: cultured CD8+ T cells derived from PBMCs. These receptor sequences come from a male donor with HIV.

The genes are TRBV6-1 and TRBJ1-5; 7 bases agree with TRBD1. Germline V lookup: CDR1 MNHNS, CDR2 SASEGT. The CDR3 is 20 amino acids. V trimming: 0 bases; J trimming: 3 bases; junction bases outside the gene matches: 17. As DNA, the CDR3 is TGTGCCAGCAGTGAAGCGCTTCGGTGGCGGGGGGGACAGATCAATCAGCCCCAGCATTTT. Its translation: CASSEALRWRGGQINQPQHF.

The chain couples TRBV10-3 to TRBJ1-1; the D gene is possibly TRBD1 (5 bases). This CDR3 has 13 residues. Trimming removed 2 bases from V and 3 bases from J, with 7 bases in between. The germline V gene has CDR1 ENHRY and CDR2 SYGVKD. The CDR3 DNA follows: TGTGCCATCAGTGAGGGCAGGGACACTGAAGCTTTCTTT. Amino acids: CAISEGRDTEAFF.

CDR3 loop: CASSPISTSGSSYEQYF. The CDR3 DNA sequence: TGTGCCAGCAGCCCCATCTCTACTAGCGGGAGCTCCTACGAGCAGTACTTC. The chain couples TRBV27 to TRBJ2-7; 11 positions match TRBD2. This CDR3 is 17 amino acids long. Per the germline V gene, CDR1 is MNHEY and CDR2 is SMNVEV (reference sequence). The V segment lost 6 bases and the J segment 0 bases; nucleotides outside the gene matches: 10.

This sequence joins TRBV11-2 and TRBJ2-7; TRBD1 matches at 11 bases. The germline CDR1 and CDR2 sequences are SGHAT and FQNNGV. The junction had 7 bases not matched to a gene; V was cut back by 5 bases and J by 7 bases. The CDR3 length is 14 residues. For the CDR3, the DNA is TGTGCCAGCAGCGCTAGGACAGGGGGCTCGGAGCAGTACTTC. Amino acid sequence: CASSARTGGSEQYF. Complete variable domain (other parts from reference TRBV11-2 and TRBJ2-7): EAGVAQSPRYKIIEKRQSVAFWCNPISGHATLYWYQQILGQGPKLLIQFQNNGVVDDSQLPKDRFSAERLKGVDSTLKIQPAKLEDSAVYLCASSARTGGSEQYFGPGTRLTVT.

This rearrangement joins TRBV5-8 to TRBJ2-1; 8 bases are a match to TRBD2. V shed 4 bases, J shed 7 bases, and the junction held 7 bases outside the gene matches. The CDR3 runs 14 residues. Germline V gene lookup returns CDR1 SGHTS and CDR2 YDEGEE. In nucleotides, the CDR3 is TGTGCCAGCAGCGGAGCGGGGGTTGTAAATGAGCAGTTCTTC. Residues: CASSGAGVVNEQFF. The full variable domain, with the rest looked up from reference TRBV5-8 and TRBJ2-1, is EAGVTQSPTHLIKTRGQQATLRCSPISGHTSVYWYQQALGLGLQFLLWYDEGEERNRGNFPPRFSGRQFPNYSSELNVNALELEDSALYLCASSGAGVVNEQFFGPGTRLTVL.

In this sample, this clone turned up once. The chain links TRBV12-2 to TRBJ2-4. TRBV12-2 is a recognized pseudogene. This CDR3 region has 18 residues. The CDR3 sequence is CASRLARTFPLAKNIQYF. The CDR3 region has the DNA TGTGCAAGTCGCTTAGCGAGGACGTTCCCTTTAGCCAAAAACATTCAGTACTTC.

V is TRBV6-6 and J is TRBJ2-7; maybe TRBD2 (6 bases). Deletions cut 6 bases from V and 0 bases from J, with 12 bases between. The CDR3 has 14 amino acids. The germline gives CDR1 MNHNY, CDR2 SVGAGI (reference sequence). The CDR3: CASSLTSPSYEQYF. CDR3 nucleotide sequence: TGTGCCAGCAGCCTGACTAGTCCCTCCTACGAGCAGTACTTC.

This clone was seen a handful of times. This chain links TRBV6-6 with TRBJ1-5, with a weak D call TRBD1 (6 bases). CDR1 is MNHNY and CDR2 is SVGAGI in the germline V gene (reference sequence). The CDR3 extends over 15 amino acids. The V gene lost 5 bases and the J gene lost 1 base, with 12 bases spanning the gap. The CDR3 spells CASSRRGTSNQPQHF. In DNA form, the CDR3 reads TGTGCCAGCAGTAGGAGGGGGACAAGCAATCAGCCCCAGCATTTT.

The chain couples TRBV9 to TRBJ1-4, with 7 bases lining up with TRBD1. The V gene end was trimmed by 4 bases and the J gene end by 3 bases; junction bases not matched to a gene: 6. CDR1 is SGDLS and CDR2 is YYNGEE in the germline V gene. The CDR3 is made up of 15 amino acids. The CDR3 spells CASSPRDSSNEKLFF. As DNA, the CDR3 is TGTGCCAGCAGCCCAAGGGACAGTTCTAATGAAAAACTGTTTTTT.

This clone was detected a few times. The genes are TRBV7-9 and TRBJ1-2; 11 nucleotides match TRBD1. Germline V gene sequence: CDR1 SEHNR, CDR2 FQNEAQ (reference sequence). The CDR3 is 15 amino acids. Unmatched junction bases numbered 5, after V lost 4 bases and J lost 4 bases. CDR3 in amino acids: CASSSGDRGIYGYTF. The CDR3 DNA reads TGTGCCAGCAGCTCCGGGGACAGGGGGATCTATGGCTACACCTTC.

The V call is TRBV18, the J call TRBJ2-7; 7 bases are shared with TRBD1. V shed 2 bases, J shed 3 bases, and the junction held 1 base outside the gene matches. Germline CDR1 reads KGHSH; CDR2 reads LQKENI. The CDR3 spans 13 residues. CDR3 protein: CASSPSGGYEQYF. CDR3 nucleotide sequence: TGTGCCAGCTCACCATCAGGGGGCTACGAGCAGTACTTC. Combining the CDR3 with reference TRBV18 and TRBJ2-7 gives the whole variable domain NAGVMQNPRHLVRRRGQEARLRCSPMKGHSHVYWYRQLPEEGLKFMVYLQKENIIDESGMPKERFSAEFPKEGPSILRIQQVVRGDSAAYFCASSPSGGYEQYFGPGTRLTVT.

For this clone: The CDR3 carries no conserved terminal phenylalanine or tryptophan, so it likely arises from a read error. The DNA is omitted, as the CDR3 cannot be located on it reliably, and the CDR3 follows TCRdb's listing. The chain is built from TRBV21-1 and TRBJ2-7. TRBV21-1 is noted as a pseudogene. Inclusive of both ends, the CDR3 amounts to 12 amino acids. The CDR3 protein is CASSNKGLVGGK.

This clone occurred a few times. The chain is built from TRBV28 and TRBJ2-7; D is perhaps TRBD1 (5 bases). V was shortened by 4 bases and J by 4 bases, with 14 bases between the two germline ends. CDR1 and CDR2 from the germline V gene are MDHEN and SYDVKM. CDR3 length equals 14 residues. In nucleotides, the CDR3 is TGTGCCAGCAGTTCAGGGCTGTCGGATTACGAGCAGTACTTC. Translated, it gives CASSSGLSDYEQYF.

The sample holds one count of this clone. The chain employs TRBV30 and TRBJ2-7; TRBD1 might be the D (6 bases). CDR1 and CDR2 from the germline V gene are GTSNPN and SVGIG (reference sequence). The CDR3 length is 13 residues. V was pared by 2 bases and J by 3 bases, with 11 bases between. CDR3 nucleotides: TGTGCCTGGAGTTCGGGACAAAACTACGAGCAGTACTTC. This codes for CAWSSGQNYEQYF.

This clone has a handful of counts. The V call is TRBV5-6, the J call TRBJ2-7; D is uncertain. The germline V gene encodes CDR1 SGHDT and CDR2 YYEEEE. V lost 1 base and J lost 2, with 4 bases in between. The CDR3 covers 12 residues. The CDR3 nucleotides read TGTGCCAGCAGCTTGTCTGCCTACGAGCAGTACTTC. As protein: CASSLSAYEQYF.

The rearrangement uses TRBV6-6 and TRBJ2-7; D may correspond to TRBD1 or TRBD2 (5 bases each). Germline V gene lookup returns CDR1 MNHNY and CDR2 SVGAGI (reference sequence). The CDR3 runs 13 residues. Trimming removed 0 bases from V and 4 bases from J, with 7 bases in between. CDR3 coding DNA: TGTGCCAGCAGTTACTCGGGGGTTTACGAGCAGTACTTC. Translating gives CASSYSGVYEQYF.

CDR3 DNA sequence: TGTGCCAGCAGCCAAGACGAAGGGGTTGGCTATGGCTACACCTTC. Its translation: CASSQDEGVGYGYTF. The gene calls are TRBV4-2 and TRBJ1-2; weak D call: TRBD1 (5 bases). Between the trimmed V and J ends, which lost 0 bases and 4 bases, there was a span of 12 bases. This CDR3 has 15 residues. Per germline, CDR1 LGHNA and CDR2 YNFKEQ.

For the CDR3, the DNA is TGCGCCAGCAGCTCCCGGGACAGGGGGGACTACAATGAGCAGTTCTTC. This sequence encodes CASSSRDRGDYNEQFF. The J gene is TRBJ2-1, the V gene TRBV5-1; 11 nucleotides agree with TRBD1. The J segment lost 3 bases and the V segment lost 3 bases, leaving 5 bases of the junction unmatched. Germline V CDR1 and CDR2: SGHRS, YFSETQ. The CDR3 loop spans 16 amino acids.

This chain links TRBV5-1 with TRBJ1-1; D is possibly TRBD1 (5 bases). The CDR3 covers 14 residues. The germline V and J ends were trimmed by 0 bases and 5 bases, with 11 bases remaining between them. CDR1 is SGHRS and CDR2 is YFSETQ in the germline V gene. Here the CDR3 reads CASSLATGGTEAFF. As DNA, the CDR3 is TGCGCCAGCAGCTTGGCCACAGGCGGAACTGAAGCTTTCTTT.

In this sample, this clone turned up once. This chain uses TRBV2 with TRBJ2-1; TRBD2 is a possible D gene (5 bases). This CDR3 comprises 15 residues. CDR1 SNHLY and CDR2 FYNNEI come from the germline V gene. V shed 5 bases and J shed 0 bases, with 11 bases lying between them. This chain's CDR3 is CASSHSVSSYNEQFF. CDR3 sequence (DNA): TGTGCCAGCAGTCATAGCGTCAGCTCCTACAATGAGCAGTTCTTC. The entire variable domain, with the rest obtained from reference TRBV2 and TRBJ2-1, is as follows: EPEVTQTPSHQVTQMGQEVILRCVPISNHLYFYWYRQILGQKVEFLVSFYNNEISEKSEIFDDQFSVERPDGSNFTLKIRSTKLEDSAMYFCASSHSVSSYNEQFFGPGTRLTVL.